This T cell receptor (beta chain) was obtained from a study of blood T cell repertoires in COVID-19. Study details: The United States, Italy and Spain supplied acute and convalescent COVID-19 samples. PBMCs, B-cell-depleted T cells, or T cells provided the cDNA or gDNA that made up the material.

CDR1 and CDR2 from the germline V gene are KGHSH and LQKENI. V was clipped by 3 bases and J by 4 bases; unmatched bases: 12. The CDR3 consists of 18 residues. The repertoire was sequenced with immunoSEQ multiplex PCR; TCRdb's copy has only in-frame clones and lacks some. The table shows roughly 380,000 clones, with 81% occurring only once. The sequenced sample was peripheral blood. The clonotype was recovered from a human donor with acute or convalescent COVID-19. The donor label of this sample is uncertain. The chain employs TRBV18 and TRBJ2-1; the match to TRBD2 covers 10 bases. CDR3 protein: CASSPIAPGLAIYNEQFF. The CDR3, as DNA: TGTGCCAGCTCACCGATAGCTCCGGGACTAGCGATATACAATGAGCAGTTCTTC.